Listed here are 16 T cell receptor beta chains from one sample, sequenced in a study of cytomegalovirus exposure and HLA in healthy donors. This PCR relied on a set of 60 Vbeta primers and 13 Jbeta primers. Measured with immunoSEQ multiplex PCR; TCRdb has only the in-frame clones, and not every one. The profile shows some 200,000 clones, around 75% of them singletons. The sequencing sample was made of PBMCs. Source of these receptors: a woman aged 30 to 39 in good health and CMV-seronegative.

The chain has TRBV27 and TRBJ1-1; TRBD1 aligns across 8 bases. With 6 bases clipped from V and 4 bases from J, the junction kept 13 bases outside the gene matches. The CDR3 sequence is 16 residues long. Germline CDR1 MNHEY, CDR2 SMNVEV (reference sequence). The CDR3 is CASRTADRVRGTEAFF. CDR3 DNA sequence: TGTGCCAGCAGAACCGCGGACAGGGTGAGGGGCACTGAAGCTTTCTTT.

DNA of the CDR3: TGTGCCATCAGTGTGAGTCCAGGCTCTGGAAACACCATATATTTT. Its translation: CAISVSPGSGNTIYF. The chain employs TRBV10-3 and TRBJ1-3; D ambiguous. Per the germline V gene, CDR1 is ENHRY and CDR2 is SYGVKD. Trimming shortened V by 4 bases and J by 0 bases, and 10 bases separated the two germline ends. The CDR3 has 15 amino acids.

This clone has just a few counts. This chain uses TRBV30 with TRBJ1-1, with TRBD1 matching 7 bases. Germline V lookup: CDR1 GTSNPN, CDR2 SVGIG (reference sequence). Trimming at V came to 5 bases and at J to 0 bases, leaving 12 bases not matched to a gene. The CDR3 runs to 16 residues. The CDR3 sequence is CAWARGQRLMNTEAFF. CDR3 nucleotides: TGTGCCTGGGCCCGGGGACAGAGACTCATGAACACTGAAGCTTTCTTT.

V is TRBV6-5 and J is TRBJ1-5; D may be TRBD1 (6 bases). The CDR3 is made up of 15 amino acids. Germline V CDR1 and CDR2: MNHEY, SVGAGI. Trimming cost V 0 bases and J 9 bases, with 15 bases left between them. CDR3: CASSYSTGGLGPQHF. The CDR3 region has the DNA TGTGCCAGCAGTTACTCGACTGGGGGCTTGGGGCCCCAGCATTTT.

The chain couples TRBV2 to TRBJ2-3; 7 positions agree with TRBD2. Germline CDR1 reads SNHLY; CDR2 reads FYNNEI. The CDR3 sequence is 14 residues long. V lost 8 bases and J lost 1; bases outside the gene matches: 6. This CDR3 is CASGRELGTDTQYF. The CDR3 bases are TGTGCCAGCGGGCGGGAGTTGGGCACAGATACGCAGTATTTT.

The CDR3 sequence: CASRPSQGLTLAAFF. In DNA, the CDR3 is TGTGCCAGCAGGCCCTCACAGGGCCTAACTCTGGCAGCTTTCTTT. This chain uses TRBV6-5 with TRBJ1-1; tentative D call: TRBD1 (6 bases). The CDR3 extends over 15 amino acids. Germline values: CDR1 MNHEY, CDR2 SVGAGI. The germline V and J ends were trimmed by 6 bases and 10 bases, with 24 bases remaining between them.

The genes are TRBV7-2 and TRBJ2-7; D remains ambiguous. Germline V gives CDR1 SGHTA, CDR2 FQGNSA. CDR3 length equals 12 residues. Between the trimmed V and J ends, which lost 4 bases and 12 bases, there was a span of 16 bases. The CDR3 DNA is TGTGCCAGCAGCTCCGGCTCCAGCGAGATGTACTTC. This sequence encodes CASSSGSSEMYF.

The V call is TRBV6-5, the J call TRBJ2-2; 8 bases line up with TRBD2. The CDR3 contains 16 residues. Per germline, CDR1 MNHEY and CDR2 SVGAGI. Losses at the gene ends were 0 bases for V and 2 bases for J; bases not matched to a gene: 2. DNA of the CDR3: TGTGCCAGCAGTTACTCTACTAGCGGAAACACCGGGGAGCTGTTTTTT. Its protein is CASSYSTSGNTGELFF.

V and J are TRBV7-9 and TRBJ2-7; 7 nucleotides align to TRBD2. V was clipped by 1 base and J by 1 base; unmatched bases: 13. CDR3 size: 18 residues. Germline lookup yields CDR1 SEHNR and CDR2 FQNEAQ (reference sequence). Here the CDR3 reads CASSLVGKELATSYEQYF. The CDR3 region has the DNA TGTGCCAGCAGCTTAGTTGGGAAGGAACTAGCGACATCCTACGAGCAGTACTTC.

The chain is built from TRBV5-5 and TRBJ2-1; tentative D call: TRBD2 (5 bases). V gave up 0 bases and J gave up 3 bases, with 10 bases separating them. Looked up from germline, CDR1 is SGHKS and CDR2 is YYEKEE (reference sequence). CDR3 length: 15 residues. The CDR3 bases are TGTGCCAGCAGCTTGGGGCTTCGGGGCTACAATGAGCAGTTCTTC. Translating gives CASSLGLRGYNEQFF.

The V and J genes are TRBV6-5 and TRBJ2-5; TRBD2 aligns across 10 bases. The last part of the DNA fits TRBJ2-7 better; the J call may be wrong. The CDR3 totals 14 residues. Looked up from germline, CDR1 is MNHEY and CDR2 is SVGAGI. The CDR3 protein is CASSIRTSGYEQYF. CDR3 coding DNA: TGTGCCAGCAGTATCAGGACTAGCGGCTACGAGCAGTACTTC.

The genes are TRBV5-5 and TRBJ2-7; weak D call: TRBD2 (5 bases). This CDR3 has 14 amino acids. The V end was cut by 0 bases, the J end by 5 bases, with 12 bases between. Looked up from germline, CDR1 is SGHKS and CDR2 is YYEKEE (reference sequence). The CDR3 region has the DNA TGTGCCAGCAGCTTGGAGTCGGGAAAGGACGAGCAGTACTTC. It encodes CASSLESGKDEQYF.

V gene TRBV18 combines with J gene TRBJ2-1; no clear D. The V and J ends lost 3 bases and 6 bases respectively, with 6 bases between them. Germline CDR1 is KGHSH and CDR2 is LQKENI. This CDR3 is 12 amino acids long. The CDR3 protein is CASSPAINEQFF. In DNA form, the CDR3 reads TGTGCCAGCTCACCGGCAATCAATGAGCAGTTCTTC.

The rearrangement uses TRBV6-6 and TRBJ2-5; no definite D call. The germline CDR1 and CDR2 sequences are MNHNY and SVGAGI (reference sequence). The V end was cut by 2 bases, the J end by 5 bases, with 6 bases between. The CDR3 runs to 12 residues. DNA for the CDR3: TGTGCCAGCAGTTACCGAGCGGAGACCCAGTACTTC. This sequence encodes CASSYRAETQYF.

The chain recombines TRBV5-8 with TRBJ2-1; 9 bases are shared with TRBD2. The trim removed 10 bases at V and 8 bases at J, leaving 16 bases unmatched. Germline V gene data show CDR1 as SGHTS and CDR2 as YDEGEE. This CDR3 is built from 15 residues. In nucleotides, the CDR3 is TGTGCCGGACGTACGCGGGGGGGTTTTTATGATGAGCAGTTCTTC. This gives the protein CAGRTRGGFYDEQFF.

This clone was detected once. The rearrangement joins TRBV7-9 to TRBJ2-7, with TRBD2 matching 13 bases. The CDR3 contains 16 residues. The ends lost 5 bases at V and 4 bases at J; junction bases unmatched: 8. Germline-derived CDR1 and CDR2 are SEHNR and FQNEAQ (reference sequence). CDR3 region: CASSNRTSGSLYEQYF. CDR3 DNA sequence: TGTGCCAGCAGCAACCGGACTAGCGGGAGCTTGTACGAGCAGTACTTC.